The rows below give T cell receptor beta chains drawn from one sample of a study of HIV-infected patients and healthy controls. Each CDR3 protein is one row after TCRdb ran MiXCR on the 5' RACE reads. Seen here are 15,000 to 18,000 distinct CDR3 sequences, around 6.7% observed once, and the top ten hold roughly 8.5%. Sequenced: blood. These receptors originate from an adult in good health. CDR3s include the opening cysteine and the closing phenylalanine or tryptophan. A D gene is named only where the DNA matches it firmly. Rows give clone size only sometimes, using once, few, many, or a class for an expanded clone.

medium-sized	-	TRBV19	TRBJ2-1	TGTGCCAGCATCCGACGAGCCGGGGAGAATGAGCAGTTCTTC	CASIRRAGENEQFF
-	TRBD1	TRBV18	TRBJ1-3	TGTGCCAGCTCACCAGGGCCCTGGGACAGGGGCTACTCTGGAAACACCATATATTTT	CASSPGPWDRGYSGNTIYF
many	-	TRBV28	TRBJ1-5	TGTGCCAGCTTCGCCGGGGGTAGCAATCAGCCCCAGCATTTT	CASFAGGSNQPQHF
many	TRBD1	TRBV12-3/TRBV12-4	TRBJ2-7	TGTGCCAGCAGCAGACAGGGCTACGAGCAGTACTTC	CASSRQGYEQYF
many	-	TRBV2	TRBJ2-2	TGTGCCAGCAGCCCCCTTGGTTATGGGACCGGGGAGCTGTTTTTT	CASSPLGYGTGELFF
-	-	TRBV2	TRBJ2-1	TGTGCCAGCAGTGGTATCAGCTACAATGAGCAGTTCTTC	CASSGISYNEQFF
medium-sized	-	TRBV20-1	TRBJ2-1	TGCAGTGCTAGAGATCGCCCTACTTTTAACAATGAGCAGTTCTTC	CSARDRPTFNNEQFF
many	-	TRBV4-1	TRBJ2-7	TGCGCCAGCAGCCAAGCGTGGCAGGGACGTTCCTACGAGCAGTACTTC	CASSQAWQGRSYEQYF
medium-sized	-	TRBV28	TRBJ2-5	TGTGCCAGCGCGCCAGGCCTGGGCCAAGAGACCCAGTACTTC	CASAPGLGQETQYF
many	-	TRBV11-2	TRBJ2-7	TGTGCCAGCAGAACTCTTCGGGACGGACCCTACGAGCAGTACTTC	CASRTLRDGPYEQYF
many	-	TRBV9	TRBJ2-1	TGTGCCAGCAGCCCCAAAGGGGAAGGGGGATTCACCAATGAGCAGTTCTTC	CASSPKGEGGFTNEQFF
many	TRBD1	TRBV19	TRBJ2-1	TGTGCCAGTAGTCTGTGGTGGGACAGCGATAATGAGCAGTTCTTC	CASSLWWDSDNEQFF
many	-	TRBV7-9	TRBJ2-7	TGTGCCAGCAGCTCCCCCCCGGTTCCAAGAGCCTACGAGCAGTACTTC	CASSSPPVPRAYEQYF
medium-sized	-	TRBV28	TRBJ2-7	TGTGCCAGCAGTCTGGTCTGGGGTCCAAGCTCCTACGAGCAGTACTTC	CASSLVWGPSSYEQYF
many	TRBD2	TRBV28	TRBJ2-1	TGTGCCAGCATTCTCTCCCCGGGACTAGCGGGGATTAGCAATGAGCAGTTCTTC	CASILSPGLAGISNEQFF
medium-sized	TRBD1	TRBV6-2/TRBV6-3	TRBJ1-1	TGTGCCAGCAGGACCGACAGGGCCTGGCGCACTGAAGCTTTCTTT	CASRTDRAWRTEAFF
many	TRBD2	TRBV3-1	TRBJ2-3	TGTGCCAGCAGCCAAGAGAACGGTGCGGAGCGGGAGTCAGCAGATACGCAGTATTTT	CASSQENGAERESADTQYF
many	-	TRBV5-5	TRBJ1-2	TGTGCCAGCAGCTTGTGGGGCGGACAGCCGAATTCTTATGGCTACACCTTC	CASSLWGGQPNSYGYTF
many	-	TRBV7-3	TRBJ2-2	TGTGCCAGCAGCCAACAGGCCGCCGGGGAGCTGTTTTTT	CASSQQAAGELFF
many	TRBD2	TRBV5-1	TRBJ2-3	TGCGCCAGCAGCCCGATTAGCGGGAGGGCAGATACGCAGTATTTT	CASSPISGRADTQYF
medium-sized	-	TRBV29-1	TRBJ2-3	TGCAGCGTATCTGGACAGCCCACAGATACGCAGTATTTT	CSVSGQPTDTQYF
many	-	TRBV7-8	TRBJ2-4	TGTGCCAGCAGCTTAAAAGCCAAAAACATTCAGTACTTC	CASSLKAKNIQYF
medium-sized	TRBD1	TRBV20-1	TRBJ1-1	TGCAGTGCCCCGCGACAGGGAACGAACACTGAAGCTTTCTTT	CSAPRQGTNTEAFF
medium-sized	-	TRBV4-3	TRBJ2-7	TGCGCCAGCAGCCAAGATCCAGGCAGAAACTCCTACGAGCAGTACTTC	CASSQDPGRNSYEQYF
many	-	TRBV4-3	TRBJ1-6	TGCGCCAGCAGCCAAGATTTCCGGGGAAGAGGCTCACCCCTCCACTTT	CASSQDFRGRGSPLHF
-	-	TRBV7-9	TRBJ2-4	TGTGCCAGCAGCTTAGCGGGCCAGGGCGAAGCCAAAAACATTCAGTACTTC	CASSLAGQGEAKNIQYF
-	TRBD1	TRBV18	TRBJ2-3	TGTGCCAGCTCACCATTTGAGGGGGCCACAGATACGCAGTATTTT	CASSPFEGATDTQYF
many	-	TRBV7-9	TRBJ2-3	TGTGCCAGCAGCTATCAAAGGTCAGGGTTCGGCACAGATACGCAGTATTTT	CASSYQRSGFGTDTQYF
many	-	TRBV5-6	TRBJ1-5	TGTGCCAGCAGCTTGGGCGTGAGTCACAGGGATCAGCCCCAGCATTTT	CASSLGVSHRDQPQHF
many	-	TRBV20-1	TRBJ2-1	TGCAGTGCTAGAGGGCCCGTCCCCAATGAGCAGTTCTTC	CSARGPVPNEQFF
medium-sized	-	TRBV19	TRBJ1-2	TGTGCCAGTACTGGCGAAGGGAGCAGCCCCTACACCTTC	CASTGEGSSPYTF
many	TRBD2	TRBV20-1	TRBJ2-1	TGCAGTGCTAGAGATTATGGGCGGGGGGTCTCCTACAATGAGCAGTTCTTC	CSARDYGRGVSYNEQFF
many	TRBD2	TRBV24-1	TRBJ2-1	TGTGCCACCAGTGTAGGGACTAGCGGGATCAATGAGCAGTTCTTC	CATSVGTSGINEQFF
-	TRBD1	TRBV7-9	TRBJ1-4	TGTGCCAGCAGCCTCGCCGGGACAGGGGGCGCGGGCCTTTACTTT	CASSLAGTGGAGLYF
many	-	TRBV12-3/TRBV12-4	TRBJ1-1	TGTGCCAGCAGCCGACAGGAATACACTGAAGCTTTCTTT	CASSRQEYTEAFF
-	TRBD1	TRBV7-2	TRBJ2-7	TGTGCCAGCAGCTTGGACAGGTCCTACGAGCAGTACTTC	CASSLDRSYEQYF
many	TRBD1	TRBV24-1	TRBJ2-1	TGTGCCACCAGTGATTCAGGGGGCTCGCACAATGAGCAGTTCTTC	CATSDSGGSHNEQFF
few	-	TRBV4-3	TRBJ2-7	TGCGCCAGCCCCCCCGGTTTTGGATACGAGCAGTACTTC	CASPPGFGYEQYF
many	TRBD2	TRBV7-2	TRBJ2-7	TGTGCCAGCAGCTTAGATGGGCGGGAGGGCTACGAGCAGTACTTC	CASSLDGREGYEQYF
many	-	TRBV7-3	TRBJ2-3	TGTGCCAGCAGCTCCCGGGGCACAGATACGCAGTATTTT	CASSSRGTDTQYF
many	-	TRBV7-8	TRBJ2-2	TGTGCCAGCAGCTCGACTTATAGCAGATTGAACACCGGGGAGCTGTTTTTT	CASSSTYSRLNTGELFF
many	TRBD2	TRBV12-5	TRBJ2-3	TGTGCTAGTGCCCAACCGAAGGGACTAGCGGGAGTAGCAGATACGCAGTATTTT	CASAQPKGLAGVADTQYF
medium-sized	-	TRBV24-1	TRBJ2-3	TGTGCCACAGGGGAGAGCACAGATACGCAGTATTTT	CATGESTDTQYF
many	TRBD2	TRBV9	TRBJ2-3	TGTGCCAGTGCCGGACTAGCGTCCTCTAGCACAGATACGCAGTATTTT	CASAGLASSSTDTQYF
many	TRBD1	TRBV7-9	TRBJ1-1	TGTGCCAGCAGCAGAGGGACAGAGGTCACTGAAGCTTTCTTT	CASSRGTEVTEAFF